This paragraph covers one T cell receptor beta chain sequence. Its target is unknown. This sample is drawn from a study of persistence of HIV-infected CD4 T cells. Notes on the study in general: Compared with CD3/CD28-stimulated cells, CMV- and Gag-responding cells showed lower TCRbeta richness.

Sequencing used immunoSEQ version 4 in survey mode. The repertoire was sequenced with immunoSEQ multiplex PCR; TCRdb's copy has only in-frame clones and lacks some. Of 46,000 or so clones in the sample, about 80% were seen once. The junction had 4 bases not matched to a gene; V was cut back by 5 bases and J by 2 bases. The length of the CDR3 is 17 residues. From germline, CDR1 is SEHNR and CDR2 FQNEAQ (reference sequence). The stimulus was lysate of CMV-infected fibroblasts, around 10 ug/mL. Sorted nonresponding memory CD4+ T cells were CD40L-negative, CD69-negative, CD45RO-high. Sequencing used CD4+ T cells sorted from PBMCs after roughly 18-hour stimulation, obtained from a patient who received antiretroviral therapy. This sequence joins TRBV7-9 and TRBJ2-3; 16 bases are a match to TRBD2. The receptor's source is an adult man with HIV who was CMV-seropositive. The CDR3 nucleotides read TGTGCCAGCAGCCCCGGGACTAGCGGGGGGGCCACAGATACGCAGTATTTT. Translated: CASSPGTSGGATDTQYF.